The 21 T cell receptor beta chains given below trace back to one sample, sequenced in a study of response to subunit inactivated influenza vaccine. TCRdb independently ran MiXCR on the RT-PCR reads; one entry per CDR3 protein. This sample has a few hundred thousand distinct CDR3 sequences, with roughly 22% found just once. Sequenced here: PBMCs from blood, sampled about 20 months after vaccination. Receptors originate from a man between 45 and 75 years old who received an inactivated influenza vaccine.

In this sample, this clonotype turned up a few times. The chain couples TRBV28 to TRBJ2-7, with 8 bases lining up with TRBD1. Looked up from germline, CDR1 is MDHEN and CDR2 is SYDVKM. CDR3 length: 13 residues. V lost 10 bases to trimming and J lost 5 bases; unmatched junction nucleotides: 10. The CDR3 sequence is CATKDRGRHEQYF. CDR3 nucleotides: TGTGCCACCAAAGACAGGGGCAGGCACGAGCAGTACTTC.

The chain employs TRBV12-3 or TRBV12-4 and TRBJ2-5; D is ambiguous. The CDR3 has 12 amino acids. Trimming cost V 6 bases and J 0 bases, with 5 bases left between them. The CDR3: CASRRYQETQYF. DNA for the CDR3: TGTGCCAGCAGACGTTACCAAGAGACCCAGTACTTC.

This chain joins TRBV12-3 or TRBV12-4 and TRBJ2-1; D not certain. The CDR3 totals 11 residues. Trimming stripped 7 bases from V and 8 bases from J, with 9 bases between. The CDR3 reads CASTGNDEQFF. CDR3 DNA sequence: TGTGCCAGCACTGGGAACGATGAGCAGTTCTTC.

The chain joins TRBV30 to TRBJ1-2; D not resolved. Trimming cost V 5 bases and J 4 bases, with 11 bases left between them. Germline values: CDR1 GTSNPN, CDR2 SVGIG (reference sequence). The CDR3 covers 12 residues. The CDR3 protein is CAWLQRIYGYTF. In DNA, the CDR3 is TGTGCCTGGCTGCAACGGATCTATGGCTACACCTTC.

CDR3 residues: CASSLIQTRDTQYF. The CDR3 bases are TGCGCCAGCAGCTTGATCCAGACCCGGGATACGCAGTATTTT. This chain uses TRBV5-1 with TRBJ2-3; D is ambiguous. This CDR3 spans 14 amino acids. Trimming stripped 1 base from V and 6 bases from J, with 12 bases between. From germline, CDR1 is SGHRS and CDR2 YFSETQ.

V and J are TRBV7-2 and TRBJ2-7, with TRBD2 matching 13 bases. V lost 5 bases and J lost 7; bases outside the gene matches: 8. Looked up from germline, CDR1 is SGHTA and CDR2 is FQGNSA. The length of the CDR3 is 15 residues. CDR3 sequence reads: CASSGTSGDLMEQYF. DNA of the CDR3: TGTGCCAGCAGCGGGACTAGCGGGGACCTGATGGAGCAGTACTTC.

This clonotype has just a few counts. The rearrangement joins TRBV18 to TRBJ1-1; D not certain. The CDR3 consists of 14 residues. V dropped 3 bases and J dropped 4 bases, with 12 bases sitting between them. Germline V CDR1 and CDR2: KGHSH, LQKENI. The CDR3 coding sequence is TGTGCCAGCTCACCGGAACGGAAAGGCACTGAAGCTTTCTTT. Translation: CASSPERKGTEAFF.

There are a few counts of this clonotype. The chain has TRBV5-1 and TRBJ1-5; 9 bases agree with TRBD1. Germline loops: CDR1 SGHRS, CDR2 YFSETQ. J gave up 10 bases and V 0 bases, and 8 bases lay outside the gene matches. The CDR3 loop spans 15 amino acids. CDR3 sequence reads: CASSLGPRDRDPQHF. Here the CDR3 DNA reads TGCGCCAGCAGCTTGGGCCCTCGGGACAGGGACCCCCAGCATTTT.

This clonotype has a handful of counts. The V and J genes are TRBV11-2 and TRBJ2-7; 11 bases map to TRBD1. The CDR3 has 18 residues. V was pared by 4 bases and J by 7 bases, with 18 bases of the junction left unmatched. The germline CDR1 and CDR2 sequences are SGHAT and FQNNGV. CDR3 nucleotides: TGTGCCAGCAGCTCTACTACCGGACAGGGGGCGACCGGGGATGAGCAGTACTTC. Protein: CASSSTTGQGATGDEQYF. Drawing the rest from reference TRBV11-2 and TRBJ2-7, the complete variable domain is EAGVAQSPRYKIIEKRQSVAFWCNPISGHATLYWYQQILGQGPKLLIQFQNNGVVDDSQLPKDRFSAERLKGVDSTLKIQPAKLEDSAVYLCASSSTTGQGATGDEQYFGPGTRLTVT.

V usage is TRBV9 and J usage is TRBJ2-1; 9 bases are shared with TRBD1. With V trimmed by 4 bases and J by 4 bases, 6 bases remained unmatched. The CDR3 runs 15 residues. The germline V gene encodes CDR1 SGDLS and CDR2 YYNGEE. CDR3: CASSQTGGNYNEQFF. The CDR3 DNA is TGTGCCAGCAGCCAAACAGGGGGCAATTACAATGAGCAGTTCTTC.

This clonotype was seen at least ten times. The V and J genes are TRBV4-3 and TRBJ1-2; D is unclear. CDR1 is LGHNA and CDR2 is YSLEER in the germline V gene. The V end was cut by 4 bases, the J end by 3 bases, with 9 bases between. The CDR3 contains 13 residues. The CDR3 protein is CASSPRLDYGYTF. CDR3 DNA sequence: TGCGCCAGCAGCCCCAGACTCGACTATGGCTACACCTTC.

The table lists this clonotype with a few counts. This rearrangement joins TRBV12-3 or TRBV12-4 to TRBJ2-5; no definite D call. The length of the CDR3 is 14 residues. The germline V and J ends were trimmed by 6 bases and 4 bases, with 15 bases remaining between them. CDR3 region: CASSPRTTTETQYF. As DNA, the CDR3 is TGTGCCAGCAGCCCCCGGACCACTACAGAGACCCAGTACTTC.

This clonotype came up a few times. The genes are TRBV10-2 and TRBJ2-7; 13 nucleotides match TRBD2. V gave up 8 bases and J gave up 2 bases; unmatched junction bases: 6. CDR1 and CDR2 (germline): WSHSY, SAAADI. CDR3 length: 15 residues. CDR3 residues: CASQGLAGETYEQYF. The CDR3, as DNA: TGCGCCAGCCAAGGACTAGCGGGGGAGACCTACGAGCAGTACTTC.

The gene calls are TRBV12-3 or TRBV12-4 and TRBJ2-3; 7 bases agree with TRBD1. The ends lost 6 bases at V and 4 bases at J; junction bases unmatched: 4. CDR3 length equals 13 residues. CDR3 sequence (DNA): TGTGCCAGCAGGCCTACAGGGGCAGATACGCAGTATTTT. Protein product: CASRPTGADTQYF.

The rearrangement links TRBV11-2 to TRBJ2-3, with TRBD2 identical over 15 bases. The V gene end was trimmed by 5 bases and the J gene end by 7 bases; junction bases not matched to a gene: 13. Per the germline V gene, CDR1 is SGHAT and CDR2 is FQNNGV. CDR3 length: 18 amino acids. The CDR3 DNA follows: TGTGCCAGCAGCAAGGGACTAGCGGGAGGCCCATACCGGAATACGCAGTATTTT. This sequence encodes CASSKGLAGGPYRNTQYF.

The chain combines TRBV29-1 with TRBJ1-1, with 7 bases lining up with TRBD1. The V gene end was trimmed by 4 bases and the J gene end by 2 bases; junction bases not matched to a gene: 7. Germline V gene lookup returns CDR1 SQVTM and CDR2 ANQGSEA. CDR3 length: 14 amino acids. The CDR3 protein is CSVAGQGVNTEAFF. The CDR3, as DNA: TGCAGCGTTGCTGGGCAGGGGGTCAACACTGAAGCTTTCTTT.

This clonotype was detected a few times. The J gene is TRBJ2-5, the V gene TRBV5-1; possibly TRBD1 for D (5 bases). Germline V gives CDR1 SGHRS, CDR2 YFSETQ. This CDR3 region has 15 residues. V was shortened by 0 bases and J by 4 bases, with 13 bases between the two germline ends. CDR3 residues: CASSLGAGLGETQYF. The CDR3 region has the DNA TGCGCCAGCAGCTTGGGTGCAGGGTTAGGAGAGACCCAGTACTTC.

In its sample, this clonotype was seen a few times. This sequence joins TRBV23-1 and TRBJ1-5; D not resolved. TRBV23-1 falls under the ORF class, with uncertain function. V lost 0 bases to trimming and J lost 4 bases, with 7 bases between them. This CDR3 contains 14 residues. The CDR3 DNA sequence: TGCGCCAGCAGTCAATCTTCGGGTAATCAGCCCCAGCATTTT. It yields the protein CASSQSSGNQPQHF.

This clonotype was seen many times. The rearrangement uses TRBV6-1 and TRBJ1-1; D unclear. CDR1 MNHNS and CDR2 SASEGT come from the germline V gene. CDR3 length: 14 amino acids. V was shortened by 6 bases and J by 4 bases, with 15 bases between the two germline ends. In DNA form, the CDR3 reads TGTGCCAGCAGCACCGGGTCCCGGGGCACTGAAGCTTTCTTT. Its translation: CASSTGSRGTEAFF.

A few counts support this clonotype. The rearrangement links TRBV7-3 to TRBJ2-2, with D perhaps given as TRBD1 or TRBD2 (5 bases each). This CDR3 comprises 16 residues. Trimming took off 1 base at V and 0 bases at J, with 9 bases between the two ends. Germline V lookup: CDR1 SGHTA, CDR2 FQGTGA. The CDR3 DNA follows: TGTGCCAGCAGCTTAAATGGGGGAACGAACACCGGGGAGCTGTTTTTT. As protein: CASSLNGGTNTGELFF.

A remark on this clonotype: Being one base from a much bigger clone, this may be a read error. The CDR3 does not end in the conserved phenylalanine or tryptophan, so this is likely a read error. The CDR3 is CASSPRVDTEAFS. In DNA, the CDR3 is TGTGCCAGCAGCCCCCGAGTGGACACTGAAGCTTTCTCT. The rearrangement links TRBV9 to TRBJ1-1; D unclear. This CDR3 has 13 amino acids. V was trimmed by 4 bases and J by 3 bases, leaving 10 bases between them. Germline V CDR1 and CDR2: SGDLS, YYNGEE.